This T cell receptor (beta chain) was obtained from a study of blood T cells in healthy people across ages. A second about 6 to 11 cycle PCR used barcoded and J-beta primers. TCRdb itself ran the 5' RACE reads through MiXCR, one entry per CDR3 protein. The data hold more than 900,000 distinct CDR3 sequences, with almost 25% observed a single time. CDR3 length equals 15 residues. Germline-derived CDR1 and CDR2 are SGHDT and YYEEEE. The sample providers were healthy Caucasian people from Russia, aged roughly 6 to 95. This same sample was also taken into another study, of T cells of mothers and their children. From that report: Primer M1S, used in the second PCR, introduced sample barcodes and 2-4 random nucleotides.

The rearrangement links TRBV5-6 to TRBJ2-5, with 10 positions matching TRBD2. The last part of the DNA fits TRBJ2-7 better; the J call may be wrong. This clonotype originated in a girl aged 2 to 9 in good health. The material sequenced was blood. The CDR3 protein is CASSYPSGSIDEQYF. CDR3 bases: TGTGCCAGCAGCTACCCTAGCGGGAGCATCGACGAGCAGTACTTC.